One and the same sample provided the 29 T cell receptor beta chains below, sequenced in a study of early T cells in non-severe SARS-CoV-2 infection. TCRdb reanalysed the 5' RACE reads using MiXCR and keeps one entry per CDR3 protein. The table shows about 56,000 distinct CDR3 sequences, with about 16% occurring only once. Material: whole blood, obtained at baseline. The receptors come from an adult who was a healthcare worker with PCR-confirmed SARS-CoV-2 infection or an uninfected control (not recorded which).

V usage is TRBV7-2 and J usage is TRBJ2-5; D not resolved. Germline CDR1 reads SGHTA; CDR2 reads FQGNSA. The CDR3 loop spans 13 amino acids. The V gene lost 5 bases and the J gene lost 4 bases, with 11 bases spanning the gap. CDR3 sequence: CASSPRSGETQYF. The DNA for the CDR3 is TGTGCCAGCAGCCCGCGCTCGGGAGAGACCCAGTACTTC.

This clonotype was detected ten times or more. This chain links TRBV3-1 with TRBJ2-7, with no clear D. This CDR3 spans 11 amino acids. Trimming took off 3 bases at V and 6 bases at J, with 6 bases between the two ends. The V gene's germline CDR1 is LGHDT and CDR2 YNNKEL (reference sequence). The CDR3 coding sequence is TGTGCCAGCAGCCATGGCGGCGAGCAGTACTTC. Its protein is CASSHGGEQYF.

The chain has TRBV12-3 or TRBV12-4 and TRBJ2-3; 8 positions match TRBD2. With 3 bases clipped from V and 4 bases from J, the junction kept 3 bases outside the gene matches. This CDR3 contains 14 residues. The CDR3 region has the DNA TGTGCCAGCAGTTTTACCGGGAGGGCAGATACGCAGTATTTT. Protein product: CASSFTGRADTQYF.

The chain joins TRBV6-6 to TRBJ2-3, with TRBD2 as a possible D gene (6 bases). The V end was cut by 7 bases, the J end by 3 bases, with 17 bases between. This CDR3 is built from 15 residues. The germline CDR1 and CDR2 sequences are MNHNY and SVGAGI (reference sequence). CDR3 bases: TGTGCCAGCAATACACGTTTTCGGGAGACAGATACGCAGTATTTT. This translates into CASNTRFRETDTQYF.

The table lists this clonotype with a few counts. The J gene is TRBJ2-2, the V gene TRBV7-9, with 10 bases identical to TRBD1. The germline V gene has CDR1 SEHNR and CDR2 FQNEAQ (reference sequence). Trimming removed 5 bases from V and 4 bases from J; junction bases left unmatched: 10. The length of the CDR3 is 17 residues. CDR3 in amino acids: CASSVPGQGRGTGELFF. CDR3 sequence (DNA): TGTGCCAGCAGCGTTCCGGGACAGGGGAGAGGCACCGGGGAGCTGTTTTTT.

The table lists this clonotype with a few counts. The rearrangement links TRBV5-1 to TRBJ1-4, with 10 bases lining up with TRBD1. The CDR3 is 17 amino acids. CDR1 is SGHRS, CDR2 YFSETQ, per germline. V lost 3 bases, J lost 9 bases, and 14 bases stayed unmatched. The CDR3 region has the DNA TGCGCCAGCAGCTGGGGGACAGGGGATACCCACGTCCAAAAACTGTTTTTT. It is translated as CASSWGTGDTHVQKLFF.

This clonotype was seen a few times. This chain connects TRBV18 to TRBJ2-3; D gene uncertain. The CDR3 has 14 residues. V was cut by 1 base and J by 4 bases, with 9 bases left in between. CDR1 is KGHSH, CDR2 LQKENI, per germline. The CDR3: CASSPQPGPDTQYF. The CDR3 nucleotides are TGTGCCAGCTCACCACAGCCAGGCCCAGATACGCAGTATTTT.

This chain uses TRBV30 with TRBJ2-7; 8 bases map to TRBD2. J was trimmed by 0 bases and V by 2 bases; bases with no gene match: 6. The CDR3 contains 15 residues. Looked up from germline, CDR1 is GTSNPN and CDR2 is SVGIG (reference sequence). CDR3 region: CAWSLNSGDSYEQYF. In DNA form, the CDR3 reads TGTGCCTGGAGTCTCAATAGCGGGGACTCCTACGAGCAGTACTTC.

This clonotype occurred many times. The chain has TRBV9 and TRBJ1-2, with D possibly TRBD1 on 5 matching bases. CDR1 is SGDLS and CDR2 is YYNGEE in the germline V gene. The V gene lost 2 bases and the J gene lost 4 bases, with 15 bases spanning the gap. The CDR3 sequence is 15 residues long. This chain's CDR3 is CASSVDNRISYGYTF. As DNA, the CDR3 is TGTGCCAGCAGCGTGGATAACAGGATCTCCTATGGCTACACCTTC.

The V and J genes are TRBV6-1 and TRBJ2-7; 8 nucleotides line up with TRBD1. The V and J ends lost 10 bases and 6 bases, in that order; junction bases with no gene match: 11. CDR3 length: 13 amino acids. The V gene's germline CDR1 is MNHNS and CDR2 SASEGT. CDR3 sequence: CATGGTGMGEQYF. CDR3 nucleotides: TGTGCCACAGGGGGGACAGGAATGGGCGAGCAGTACTTC.

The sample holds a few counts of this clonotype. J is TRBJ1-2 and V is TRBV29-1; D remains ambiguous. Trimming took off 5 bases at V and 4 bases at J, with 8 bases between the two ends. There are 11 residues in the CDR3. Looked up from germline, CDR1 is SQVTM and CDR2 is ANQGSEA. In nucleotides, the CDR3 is TGCAGCGTTCGTGTCCCCTATGGCTACACCTTC. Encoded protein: CSVRVPYGYTF.

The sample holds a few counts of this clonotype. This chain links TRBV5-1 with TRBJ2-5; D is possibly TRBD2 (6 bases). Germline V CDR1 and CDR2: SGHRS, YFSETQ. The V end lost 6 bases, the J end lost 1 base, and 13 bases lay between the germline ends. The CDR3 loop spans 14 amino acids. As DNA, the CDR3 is TGCGCCAGCACCGAAGGGACTTCCCAAGAGACCCAGTACTTC. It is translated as CASTEGTSQETQYF.

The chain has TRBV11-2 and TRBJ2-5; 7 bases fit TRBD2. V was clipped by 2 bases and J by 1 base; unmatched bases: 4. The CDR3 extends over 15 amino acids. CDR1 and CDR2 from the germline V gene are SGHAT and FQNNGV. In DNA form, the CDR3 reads TGTGCCAGCAGCTTACAGCGGGGCCTCCAAGAGACCCAGTACTTC. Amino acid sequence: CASSLQRGLQETQYF.

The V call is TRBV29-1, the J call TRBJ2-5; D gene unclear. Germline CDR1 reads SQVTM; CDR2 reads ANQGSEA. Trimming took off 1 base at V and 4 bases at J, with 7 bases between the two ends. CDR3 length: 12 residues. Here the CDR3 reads CSVEGVGETQYF. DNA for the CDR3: TGCAGCGTTGAAGGTGTGGGAGAGACCCAGTACTTC.

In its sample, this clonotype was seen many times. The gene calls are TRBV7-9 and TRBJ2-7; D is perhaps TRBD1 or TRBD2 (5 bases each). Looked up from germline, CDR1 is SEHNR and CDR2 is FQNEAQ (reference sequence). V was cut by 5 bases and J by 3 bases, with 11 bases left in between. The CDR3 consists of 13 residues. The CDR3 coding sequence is TGTGCCAGCAGCCCATGGGACGGCTACGAGCAGTACTTC. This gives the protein CASSPWDGYEQYF.

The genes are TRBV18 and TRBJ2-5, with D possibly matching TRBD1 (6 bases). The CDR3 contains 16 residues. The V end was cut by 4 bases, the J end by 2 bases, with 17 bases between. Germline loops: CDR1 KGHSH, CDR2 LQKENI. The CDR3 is CASSLLQGARQETQYF. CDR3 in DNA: TGTGCCAGCTCACTGCTACAGGGAGCTCGGCAAGAGACCCAGTACTTC. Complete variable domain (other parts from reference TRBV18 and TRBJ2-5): NAGVMQNPRHLVRRRGQEARLRCSPMKGHSHVYWYRQLPEEGLKFMVYLQKENIIDESGMPKERFSAEFPKEGPSILRIQQVVRGDSAAYFCASSLLQGARQETQYFGPGTRLLVL.

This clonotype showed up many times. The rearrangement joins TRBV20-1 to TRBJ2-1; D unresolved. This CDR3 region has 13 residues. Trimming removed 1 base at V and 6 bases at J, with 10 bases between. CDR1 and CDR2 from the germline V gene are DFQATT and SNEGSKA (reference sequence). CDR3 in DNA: TGCAGTGCTAGAGTCCTAGATCGCAATGAGCAGTTCTTC. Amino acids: CSARVLDRNEQFF.

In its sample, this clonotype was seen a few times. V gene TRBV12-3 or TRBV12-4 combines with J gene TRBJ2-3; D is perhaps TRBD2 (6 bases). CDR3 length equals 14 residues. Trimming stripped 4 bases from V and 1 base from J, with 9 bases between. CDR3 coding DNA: TGTGCCAGCAGTTCCAGACTAGGCACAGATACGCAGTATTTT. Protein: CASSSRLGTDTQYF.

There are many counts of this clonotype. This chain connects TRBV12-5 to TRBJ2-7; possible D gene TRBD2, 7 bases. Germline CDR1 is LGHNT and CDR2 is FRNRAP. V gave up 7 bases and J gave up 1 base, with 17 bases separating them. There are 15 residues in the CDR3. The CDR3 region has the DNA TGTGCTAGTGCCCTCTACGGGGGGCGGTCCTACGAGCAGTACTTC. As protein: CASALYGGRSYEQYF.

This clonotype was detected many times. DNA of the CDR3: TGTGCCAGCAGTGTTCCAGCCCTTTATAGCACAGATACGCAGTATTTT. It encodes CASSVPALYSTDTQYF. This chain links TRBV2 with TRBJ2-3; unclear D gene. The CDR3 runs to 16 residues. From germline, CDR1 is SNHLY and CDR2 FYNNEI. V gave up 4 bases and J gave up 0 bases, with 14 bases separating them.

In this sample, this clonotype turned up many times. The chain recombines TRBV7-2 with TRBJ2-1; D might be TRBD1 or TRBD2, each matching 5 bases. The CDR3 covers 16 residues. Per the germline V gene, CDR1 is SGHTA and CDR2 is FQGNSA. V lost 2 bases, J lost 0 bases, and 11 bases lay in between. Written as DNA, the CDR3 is TGTGCCAGCAGCTTACTTGGGGACCTCTCCTACAATGAGCAGTTCTTC. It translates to CASSLLGDLSYNEQFF.

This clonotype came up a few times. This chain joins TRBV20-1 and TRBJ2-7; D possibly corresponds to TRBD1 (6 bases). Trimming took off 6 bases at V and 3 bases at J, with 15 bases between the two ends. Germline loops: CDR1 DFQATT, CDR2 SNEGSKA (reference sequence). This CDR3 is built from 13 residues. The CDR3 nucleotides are TGCAGTGCCACGGGACAACTAAACTACGAGCAGTACTTC. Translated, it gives CSATGQLNYEQYF.

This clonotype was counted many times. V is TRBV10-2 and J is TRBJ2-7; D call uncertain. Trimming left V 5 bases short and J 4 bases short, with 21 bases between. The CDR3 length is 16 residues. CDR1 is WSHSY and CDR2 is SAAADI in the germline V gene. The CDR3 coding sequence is TGCGCCAGCAGTTCCCCCGCCTTAAGCCGGAAGTACGAGCAGTACTTC. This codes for CASSSPALSRKYEQYF.

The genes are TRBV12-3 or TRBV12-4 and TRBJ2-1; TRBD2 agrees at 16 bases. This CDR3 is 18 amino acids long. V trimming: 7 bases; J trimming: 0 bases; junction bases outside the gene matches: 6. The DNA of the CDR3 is TGTGCCAGCATTGGGACTAGCGGGAGGGGGAGCTCCTACAATGAGCAGTTCTTC. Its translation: CASIGTSGRGSSYNEQFF.

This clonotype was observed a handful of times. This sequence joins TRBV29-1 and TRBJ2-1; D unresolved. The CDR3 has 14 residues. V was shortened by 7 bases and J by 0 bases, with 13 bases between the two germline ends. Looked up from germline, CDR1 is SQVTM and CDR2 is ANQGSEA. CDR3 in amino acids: CSAPAASSYNEQFF. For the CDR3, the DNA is TGCAGCGCCCCGGCGGCAAGCTCCTACAATGAGCAGTTCTTC.

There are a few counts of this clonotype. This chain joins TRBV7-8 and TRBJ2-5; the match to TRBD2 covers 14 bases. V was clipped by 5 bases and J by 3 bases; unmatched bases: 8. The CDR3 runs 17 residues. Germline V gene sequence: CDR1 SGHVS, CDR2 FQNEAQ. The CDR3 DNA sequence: TGTGCCAGCAGCCTCAGACTAGCGGGAGGGCCTAAAGAGACCCAGTACTTC. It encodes CASSLRLAGGPKETQYF. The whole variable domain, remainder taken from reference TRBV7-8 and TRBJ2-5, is GAGVSQSPRYKVAKRGQDVALRCDPISGHVSLFWYQQALGQGPEFLTYFQNEAQLDKSGLPSDRFFAERPEGSVSTLKIQRTQQEDSAVYLCASSLRLAGGPKETQYFGPGTRLLVL.

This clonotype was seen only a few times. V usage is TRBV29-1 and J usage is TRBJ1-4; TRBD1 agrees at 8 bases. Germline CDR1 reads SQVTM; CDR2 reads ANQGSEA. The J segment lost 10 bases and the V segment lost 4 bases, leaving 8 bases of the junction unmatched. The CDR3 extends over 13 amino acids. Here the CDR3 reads CSVGQTTGAKLFF. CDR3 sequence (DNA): TGCAGCGTTGGCCAGACGACAGGGGCAAAACTGTTTTTT.

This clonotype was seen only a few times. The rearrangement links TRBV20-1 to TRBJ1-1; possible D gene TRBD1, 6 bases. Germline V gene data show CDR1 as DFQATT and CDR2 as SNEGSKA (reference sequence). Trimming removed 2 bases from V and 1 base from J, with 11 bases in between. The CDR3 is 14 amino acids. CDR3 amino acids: CSARKQGTNTEAFF. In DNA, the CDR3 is TGCAGTGCTAGAAAACAGGGAACGAACACTGAAGCTTTCTTT.

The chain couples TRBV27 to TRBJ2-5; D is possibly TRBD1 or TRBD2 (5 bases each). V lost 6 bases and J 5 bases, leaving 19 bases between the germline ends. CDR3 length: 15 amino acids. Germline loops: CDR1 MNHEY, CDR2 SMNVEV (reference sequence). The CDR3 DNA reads TGTGCCAGCAGAGTCCGGGACCGATTTTCGGAGACCCAGTACTTC. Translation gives CASRVRDRFSETQYF.